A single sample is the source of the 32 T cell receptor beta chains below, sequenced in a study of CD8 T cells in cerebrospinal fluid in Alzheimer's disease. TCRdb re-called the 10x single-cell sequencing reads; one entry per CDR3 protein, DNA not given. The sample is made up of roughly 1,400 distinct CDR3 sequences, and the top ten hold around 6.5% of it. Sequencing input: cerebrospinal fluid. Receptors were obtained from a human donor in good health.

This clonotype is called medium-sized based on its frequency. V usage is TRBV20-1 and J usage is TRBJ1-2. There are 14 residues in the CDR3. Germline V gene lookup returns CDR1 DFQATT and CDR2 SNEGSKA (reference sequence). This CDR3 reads CSARDSEKLGGYTF.

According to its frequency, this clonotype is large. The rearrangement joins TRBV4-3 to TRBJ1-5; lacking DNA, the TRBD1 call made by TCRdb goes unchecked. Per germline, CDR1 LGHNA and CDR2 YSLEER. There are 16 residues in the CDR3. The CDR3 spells CASSQDLRGGNQPQHF.

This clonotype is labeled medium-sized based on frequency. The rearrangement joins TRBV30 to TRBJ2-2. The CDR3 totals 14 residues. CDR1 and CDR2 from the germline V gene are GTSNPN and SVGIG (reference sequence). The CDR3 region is CAWSVGLDSGELFF. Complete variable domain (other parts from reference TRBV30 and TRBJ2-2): SQTIHQWPATLVQPVGSPLSLECTVEGTSNPNLYWYRQAAGRGLQLLFYSVGIGQISSEVPQNLSASRPQDRQFILSSKKLLLSDSGFYLCAWSVGLDSGELFFGEGSRLTVL.

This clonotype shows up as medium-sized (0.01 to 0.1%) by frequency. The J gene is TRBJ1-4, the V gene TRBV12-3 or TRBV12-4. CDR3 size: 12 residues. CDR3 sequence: CASSFGHEKLFF.

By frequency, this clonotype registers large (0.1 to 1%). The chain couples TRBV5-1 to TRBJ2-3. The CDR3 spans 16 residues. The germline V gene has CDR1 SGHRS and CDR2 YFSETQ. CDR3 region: CASSLSFQSGTDTQYF.

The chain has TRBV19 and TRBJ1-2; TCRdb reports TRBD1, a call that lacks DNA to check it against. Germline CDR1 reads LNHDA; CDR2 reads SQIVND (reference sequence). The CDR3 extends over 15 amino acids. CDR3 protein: CASRSYGGRAYGYTF.

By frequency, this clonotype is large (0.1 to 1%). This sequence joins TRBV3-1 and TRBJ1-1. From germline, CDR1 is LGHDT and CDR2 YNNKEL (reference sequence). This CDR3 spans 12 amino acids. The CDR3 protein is CASSQDRLGAFF.

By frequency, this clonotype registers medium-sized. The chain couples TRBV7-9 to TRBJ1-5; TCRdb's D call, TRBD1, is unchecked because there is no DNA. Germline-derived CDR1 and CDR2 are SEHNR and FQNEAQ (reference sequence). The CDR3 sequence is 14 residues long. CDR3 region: CASSPTGPNQPQHF.

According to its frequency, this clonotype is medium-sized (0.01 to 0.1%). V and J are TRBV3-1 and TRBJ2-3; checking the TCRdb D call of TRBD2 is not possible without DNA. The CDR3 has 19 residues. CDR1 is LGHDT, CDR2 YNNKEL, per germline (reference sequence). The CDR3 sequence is CASSRGLAGDLSSTDTQYF.

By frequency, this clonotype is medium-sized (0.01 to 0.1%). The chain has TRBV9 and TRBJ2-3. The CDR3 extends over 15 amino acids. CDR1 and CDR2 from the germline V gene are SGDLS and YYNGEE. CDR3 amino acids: CASSVVGVGTDTQYF.

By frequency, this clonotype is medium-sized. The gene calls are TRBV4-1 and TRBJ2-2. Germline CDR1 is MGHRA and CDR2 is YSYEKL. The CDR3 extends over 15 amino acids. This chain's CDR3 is CASGILGAKTGELFF.

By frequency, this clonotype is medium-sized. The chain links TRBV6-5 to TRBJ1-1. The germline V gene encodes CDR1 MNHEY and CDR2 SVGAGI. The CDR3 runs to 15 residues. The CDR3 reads CASSPTGALITEAFF.

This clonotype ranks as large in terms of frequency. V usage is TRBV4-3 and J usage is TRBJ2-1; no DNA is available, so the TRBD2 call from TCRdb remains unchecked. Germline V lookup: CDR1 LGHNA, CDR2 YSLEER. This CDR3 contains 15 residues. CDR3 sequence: CASSQDLMLGNEQFF.

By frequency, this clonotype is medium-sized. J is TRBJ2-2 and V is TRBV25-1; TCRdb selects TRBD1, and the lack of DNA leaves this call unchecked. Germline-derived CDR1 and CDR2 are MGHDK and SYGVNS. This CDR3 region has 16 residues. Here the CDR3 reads CASSESDRFRGGELFF. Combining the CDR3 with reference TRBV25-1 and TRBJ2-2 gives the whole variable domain EADIYQTPRYLVIGTGKKITLECSQTMGHDKMYWYQQDPGMELHLIHYSYGVNSTEKGDLSSESTVSRIRTEHFPLTLESARPSHTSQYLCASSESDRFRGGELFFGEGSRLTVL.

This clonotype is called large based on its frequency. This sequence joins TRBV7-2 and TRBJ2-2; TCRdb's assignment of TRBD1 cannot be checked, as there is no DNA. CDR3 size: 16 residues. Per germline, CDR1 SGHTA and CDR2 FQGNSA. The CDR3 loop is CASSLATGQGARGTFF.

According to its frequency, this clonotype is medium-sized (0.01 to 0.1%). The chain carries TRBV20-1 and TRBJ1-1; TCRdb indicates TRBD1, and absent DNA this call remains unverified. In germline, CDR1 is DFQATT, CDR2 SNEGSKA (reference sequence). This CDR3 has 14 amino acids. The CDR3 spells CSARGGQVNTEAFF.

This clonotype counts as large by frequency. CDR3: CASSLEFNEQFF. The rearrangement joins TRBV28 to TRBJ2-1. CDR1 is MDHEN, CDR2 SYDVKM, per germline. This CDR3 contains 12 residues.

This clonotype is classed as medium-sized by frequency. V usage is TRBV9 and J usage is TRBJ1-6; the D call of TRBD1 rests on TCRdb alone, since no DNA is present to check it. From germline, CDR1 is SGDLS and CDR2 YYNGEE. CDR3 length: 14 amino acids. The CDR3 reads CASSPETGQSPLHF.

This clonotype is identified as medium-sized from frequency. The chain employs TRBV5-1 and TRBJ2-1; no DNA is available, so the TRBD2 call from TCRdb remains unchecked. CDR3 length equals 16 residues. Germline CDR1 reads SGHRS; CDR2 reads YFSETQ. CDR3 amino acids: CASSPGSVGPEGEQFF.

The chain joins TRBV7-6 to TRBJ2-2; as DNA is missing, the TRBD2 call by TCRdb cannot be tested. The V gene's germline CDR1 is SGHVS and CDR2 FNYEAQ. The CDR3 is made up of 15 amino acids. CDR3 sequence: CASIPGGGPTGELFF. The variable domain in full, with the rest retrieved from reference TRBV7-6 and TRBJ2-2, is GAGVSQSPRYKVTKRGQDVALRCDPISGHVSLYWYRQALGQGPEFLTYFNYEAQQDKSGLPNDRFSAERPEGSISTLTIQRTEQRDSAMYRCASIPGGGPTGELFFGEGSRLTVL.

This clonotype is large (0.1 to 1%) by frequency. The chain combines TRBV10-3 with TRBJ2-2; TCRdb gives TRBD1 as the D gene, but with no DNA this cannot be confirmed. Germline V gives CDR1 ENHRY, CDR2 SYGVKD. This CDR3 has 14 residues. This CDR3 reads CAIRGQEDTGELFF.

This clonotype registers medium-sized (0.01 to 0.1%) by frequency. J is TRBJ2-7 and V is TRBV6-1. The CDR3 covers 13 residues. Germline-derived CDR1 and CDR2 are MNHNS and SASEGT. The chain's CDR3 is CASSEPAAYEQYF.

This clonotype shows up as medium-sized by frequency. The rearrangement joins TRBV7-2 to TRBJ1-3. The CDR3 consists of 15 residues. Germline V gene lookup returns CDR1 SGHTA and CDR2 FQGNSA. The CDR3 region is CASSLASGSGNTIYF.

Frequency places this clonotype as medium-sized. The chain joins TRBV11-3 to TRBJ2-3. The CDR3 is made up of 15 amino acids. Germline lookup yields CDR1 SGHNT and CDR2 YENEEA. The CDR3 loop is CASSLRRGSTDTQYF.

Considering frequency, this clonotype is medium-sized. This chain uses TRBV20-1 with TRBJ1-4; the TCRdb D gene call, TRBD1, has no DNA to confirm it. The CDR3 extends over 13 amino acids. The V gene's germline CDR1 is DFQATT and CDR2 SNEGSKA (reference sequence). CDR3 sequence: CSARSGGREKLFF.

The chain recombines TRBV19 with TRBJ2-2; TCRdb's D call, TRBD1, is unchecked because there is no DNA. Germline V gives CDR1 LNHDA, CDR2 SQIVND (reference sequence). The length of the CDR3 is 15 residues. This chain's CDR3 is CASSITGGDTGELFF.

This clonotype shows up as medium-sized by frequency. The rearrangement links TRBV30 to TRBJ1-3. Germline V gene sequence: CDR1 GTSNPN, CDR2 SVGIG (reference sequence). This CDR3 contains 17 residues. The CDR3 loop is CACPTGGSGNAGNTIYF.

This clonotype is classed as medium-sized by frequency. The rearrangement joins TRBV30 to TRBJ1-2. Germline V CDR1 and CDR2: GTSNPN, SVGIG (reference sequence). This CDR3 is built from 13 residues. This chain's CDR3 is CAWSLGGRDGYTF.

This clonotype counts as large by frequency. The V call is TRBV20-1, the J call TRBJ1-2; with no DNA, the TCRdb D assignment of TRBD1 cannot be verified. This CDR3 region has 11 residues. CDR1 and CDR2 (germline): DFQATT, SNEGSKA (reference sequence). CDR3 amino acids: CSARVGGGYTF.

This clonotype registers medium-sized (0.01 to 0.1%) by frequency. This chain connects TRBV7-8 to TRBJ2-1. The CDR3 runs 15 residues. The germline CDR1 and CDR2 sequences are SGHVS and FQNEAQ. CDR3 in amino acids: CASSSEGWMRNEQFF.

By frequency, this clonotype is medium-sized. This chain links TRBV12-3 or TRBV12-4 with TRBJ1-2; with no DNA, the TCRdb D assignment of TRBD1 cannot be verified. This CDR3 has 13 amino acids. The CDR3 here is CASSPDRGGGYTF.

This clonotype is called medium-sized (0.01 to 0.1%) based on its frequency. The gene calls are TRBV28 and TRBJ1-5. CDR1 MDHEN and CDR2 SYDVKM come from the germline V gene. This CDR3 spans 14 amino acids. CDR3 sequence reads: CASSLAGEGQPQHF.